A selection of T cell receptor beta chains follows, all from one sample in a study of blood T cell repertoires in COVID-19. Here immunoSEQ multiplex PCR was the method, and the copy in TCRdb shows in-frame clones only, minus some. The sample includes around 340,000 clones, 70% to 90% seen only once; the top ten take 7.1%. The sequenced material came from peripheral blood. Source of these receptors: a woman aged 55-70 years with COVID-19, enrolled during active disease. CDR3s include the opening cysteine and the closing phenylalanine or tryptophan. A D gene is named only where the DNA matches it firmly. Only some rows state a clone size, as once, few, many or a class for expanded clones.

D	J	V	size	DNA	CDR3
TRBD2	TRBJ2-5	TRBV6-6	.	TGTGCCAGCAGTTCTAGCGGGGGAACGCAAGAGACCCAGTACTTC	CASSSSGGTQETQYF
TRBD1	TRBJ1-2	TRBV19	once	TGTGCCAGTAGGGACAGGGGGCCAGGCTACACCTTC	CASRDRGPGYTF
TRBD1	TRBJ1-4	TRBV5-1	.	TGCGCCAGCAGCTACGGACAGGGGGCCGGAGGAACTAATGAAAAACTGTTTTTT	CASSYGQGAGGTNEKLFF
.	TRBJ2-5	TRBV27	.	TGTGCCAGCAGTTGGGTGAGGGGGATGCAGGAGACCCAGTACTTC	CASSWVRGMQETQYF
.	TRBJ2-1	TRBV19	few	TGTGCCAGTAGTATAGAGTGGCTAGCCAATGAGCAGTTCTTC	CASSIEWLANEQFF
.	TRBJ1-3	TRBV9	.	TGTGCCAGCAGCGTAGATCGGGAGGACTCTGGAAACACCATATATTTT	CASSVDREDSGNTIYF
.	TRBJ1-2	TRBV21-1	few	TGTGCCAGCAGCATAACTGTTCGGGACAGGGTAAACTATGGCTACACCTTC	CASSITVRDRVNYGYTF
.	TRBJ1-5	TRBV15	.	TGTGCCACCAGCAATCACTATCAGCCCCAGCATTTT	CATSNHYQPQHF
.	TRBJ2-1	TRBV5-1	.	TGCGCCAGCAGCCTGCGGGCCCCTCGACGGTACAATGAGCAGTTCTTC	CASSLRAPRRYNEQFF
.	TRBJ2-5	TRBV10-3	.	TGTGCCATCAGCCCGGACAGTCCCCAAGAGACCCAGTACTTC	CAISPDSPQETQYF
TRBD1	TRBJ2-7	TRBV28	.	TGTGCCAGCAATTCCCCCGGGACAGGGATCTACGAGCAGTACTTC	CASNSPGTGIYEQYF
.	TRBJ1-3	TRBV7-6	.	TGTGCCAGCAGCCTACAGGGATCTAACTCTGGAAACACCATATATTTT	CASSLQGSNSGNTIYF
TRBD1	TRBJ1-2	TRBV3-1/TRBV3-2	.	TGTGCCAGCAGCCTGGTGTCTGGGGACAGGGCCTCGACCTTC	CASSLVSGDRASTF
.	TRBJ1-1	TRBV30	once	TGTGCCAGCTCCTCTCCCTATCTTCTAAACACTGAAGCTTTCTTT	CASSSPYLLNTEAFF
TRBD1	TRBJ1-1	TRBV19	.	TGTGCCAGTAGAGCCGGGACAGGGTTGTCCTCTGAAGCTTTCTTT	CASRAGTGLSSEAFF
.	TRBJ1-4	TRBV6-1	.	TGTGCCAGCAGTGAAGTTCGCGGCGAGGTCGGAAAACTGTTTTTT	CASSEVRGEVGKLFF
TRBD2	TRBJ2-3	TRBV7-3	.	TGTGCCAGCAGCTTAACAGGGAGGGGACCCACAGATACGCAGTATTTT	CASSLTGRGPTDTQYF
TRBD2	TRBJ2-3	TRBV4-2	.	TGTGCCAGCAGCTTGGGGACTAGCGGGGGGGCGGGCACAGATACGCAGTATTTT	CASSLGTSGGAGTDTQYF
.	TRBJ2-2	TRBV9	.	TGTGCCAGCAGTTCCCTCGGGGTATCCGGGGAGCTGTTTTTT	CASSSLGVSGELFF
TRBD2	TRBJ2-5	TRBV27	.	TGTGCCACGAGGGAGCGGGGTCGGTACCAAGAGACCCAGTACTTC	CATRERGRYQETQYF
.	TRBJ2-7	TRBV11-1	.	TGTGCCAGCAGCAAGGGAGGGGGTACGGGCGGCGAGCAGTACTTC	CASSKGGGTGGEQYF
TRBD2	TRBJ2-3	TRBV3-1/TRBV3-2	many	TGTGCCAGCAGCCAAGTCGTGAGCGGGGGGGCTTCAGATACGCAGTATTTT	CASSQVVSGGASDTQYF
.	TRBJ2-1	TRBV15	.	TGTGCCACCAGGGAGTCCTACAATGAGCAGTTCTTC	CATRESYNEQFF
.	TRBJ1-2	TRBV9	.	TGTGCCAGCAGCGTAAACAGGGTCGGTGGCTACACCTTC	CASSVNRVGGYTF
.	TRBJ1-1	TRBV5-1	.	TGCGCCAGCAGCTTGGCTGTAGCACTGAACACTGAAGCTTTCTTT	CASSLAVALNTEAFF
.	TRBJ1-2	TRBV3-1/TRBV3-2	.	TGTGCCAGCAGCCATCACCTCCCTTGGACAGAGAACTATAACTATGGCTACACCTTC	CASSHHLPWTENYNYGYTF
TRBD1	TRBJ1-1	TRBV18	.	TGTGCCAGCTCACCACCGATAGACAGGGCTGAAGCTTTCTTT	CASSPPIDRAEAFF
TRBD2	TRBJ2-5	TRBV30	.	TGTGCCTGGAGTGTAACCAGGACTAGCGGGGGGTTTCAAGAGACCCAGTACTTC	CAWSVTRTSGGFQETQYF
.	TRBJ1-3	TRBV7-9	few	TGTGCCAGCAGCAGCCCTATCTCTGGAAACACCATATATTTT	CASSSPISGNTIYF
.	TRBJ2-7	TRBV28	.	TGTGCCAGCAGTTCCCTTCTCTACGAGCAGTACTTC	CASSSLLYEQYF
TRBD1	TRBJ1-1	TRBV19	.	TGTGCCAGTAGTCTAAGACAGGGGAGCGGATCGTACACTGAAGCTTTCTTT	CASSLRQGSGSYTEAFF
.	TRBJ2-6	TRBV4-3	.	TGCGCCAGCAGCCAAGAGCCGGTCTCTGGGGCCAACGTCCTGACTTTC	CASSQEPVSGANVLTF
TRBD1	TRBJ1-5	TRBV7-2	.	TGTGCCAGCAGCTTATCAGGGGGCGGGCAGCCCCAGCATTTT	CASSLSGGGQPQHF
.	TRBJ2-5	TRBV5-8	.	TGTGCCAGCAGCACCAACCGGGACACCTACCAAGAGACCCAGTACTTC	CASSTNRDTYQETQYF
TRBD1	TRBJ1-5	TRBV4-2	.	TGTGCCAGCAGCCCGGGACAGGCTATCCAGCCCCAGCATTTT	CASSPGQAIQPQHF
.	TRBJ1-5	TRBV10-1	.	TGCGCCAGCAGTGAGTCTGGACAGAAGATTAATCAGCCCCAGCATTTT	CASSESGQKINQPQHF
TRBD2	TRBJ2-1	TRBV6-4	.	TGTGCCAGCAGTGCAGGGGACGGGGGGGCGGTCAATGAGCAGTTCTTC	CASSAGDGGAVNEQFF
TRBD1	TRBJ1-4	TRBV7-6	.	TGTGCCAGCAGCTTAGCGCTAGGACAGGGGGTGAAAAAACTGTTTTTT	CASSLALGQGVKKLFF
TRBD1	TRBJ2-3	TRBV5-1	.	TGCGCCAGCAGCGCCACCGGGACAGGGACAGATACGCAGTATTTT	CASSATGTGTDTQYF
TRBD1	TRBJ1-1	TRBV7-9	.	TGTGCCAGCAGCTCAGGCCGGACAGGGTTTAACACTGAAGCTTTCTTT	CASSSGRTGFNTEAFF
TRBD1	TRBJ2-7	TRBV7-6	.	TGTGCCAGCAGCTCACAGGGGGCCTCGCAGCAGTACTTC	CASSSQGASQQYF
.	TRBJ2-5	TRBV6-5	.	TGTGCCAGCAGGAACAGGGTCGAAGAGACCCAGTACTTC	CASRNRVEETQYF
.	TRBJ2-7	TRBV4-1	.	TGCGCCAGCAGCCAAGAAGTAGTGAGCTCCTACGAGCAGTACTTC	CASSQEVVSSYEQYF
.	TRBJ2-4	TRBV13	.	TGTGCCAGCAGCCCTACACTCGGACAGTACGAAAACATTCAGTACTTC	CASSPTLGQYENIQYF
.	TRBJ1-2	TRBV27	once	TGTGCCAGCAGTTTGTCAAGGGGGGGGTTTTCTAACTATGGCTACACCTTC	CASSLSRGGFSNYGYTF
.	TRBJ2-4	TRBV6-5	.	TGTGCCAGCAGACAGGAAAACATTCAGTACTTC	CASRQENIQYF
TRBD2	TRBJ2-3	TRBV6-5	.	TGTGCCAGCAGTTACAGCGGGGTGATCACAGATACGCAGTATTTT	CASSYSGVITDTQYF
TRBD2	TRBJ2-1	TRBV6-5	.	TGTGCCAGCAGTTACTCGACTAGCGGGGATATTGAGCAGTTCTTC	CASSYSTSGDIEQFF
TRBD1	TRBJ2-2	TRBV11-3	.	TGTGCCAGCAGACACGGGGACAGGGTATTCACCGGGGAGCTGTTTTTT	CASRHGDRVFTGELFF
.	TRBJ1-1	TRBV6-5	.	TGTGCCAGCAGTTACACTGATGGGAGAGCTTTCTTT	CASSYTDGRAFF
TRBD1	TRBJ2-3	TRBV9	.	TGTGCCAGCAGCGTAGGGACAGGTAGAAGCACAGATACGCAGTATTTT	CASSVGTGRSTDTQYF
TRBD1	TRBJ1-1	TRBV5-1	.	TGCGCCAGCAGCTTGGCCGGACAGGGGGCGATTATTCGTGGTGAAGCTTTCTTT	CASSLAGQGAIIRGEAFF
TRBD1	TRBJ2-7	TRBV30	.	TGTGCCTGGAAAGTACAGGGGGCCTACGAGCAGTACTTC	CAWKVQGAYEQYF
.	TRBJ1-1	TRBV6-4	.	TGTGCCAGCAGTCAACTTAATAGGGGGTGGAACACTGAAGCTTTCTTT	CASSQLNRGWNTEAFF
.	TRBJ2-3	TRBV3-1/TRBV3-2	.	TGTGCCAGCAGCCAATCACTAACAGATACGCAGTATTTT	CASSQSLTDTQYF
TRBD1	TRBJ1-4	TRBV5-6	.	TGTGCCAGCAGGACAGGGACTAATGAAAAACTGTTTTTT	CASRTGTNEKLFF
.	TRBJ2-7	TRBV6-5	.	TGTGCCAGCAGTTACTCGACAGGGAGGAGGGTCTACGAGCAGTACTTC	CASSYSTGRRVYEQYF
TRBD1	TRBJ2-3	TRBV29-1	.	TGCAGCGTCGACAGGGGATCTACTAGCACAGATACGCAGTATTTT	CSVDRGSTSTDTQYF
.	TRBJ2-3	TRBV12-5	once	TGTGCTAGTGGTTTCTTCCCCACAGATACGCAGTATTTT	CASGFFPTDTQYF
.	TRBJ2-7	TRBV14	.	TGTGCCAGCAGCCAAGCCAGGGGCCACTACGAGCAGTACTTC	CASSQARGHYEQYF